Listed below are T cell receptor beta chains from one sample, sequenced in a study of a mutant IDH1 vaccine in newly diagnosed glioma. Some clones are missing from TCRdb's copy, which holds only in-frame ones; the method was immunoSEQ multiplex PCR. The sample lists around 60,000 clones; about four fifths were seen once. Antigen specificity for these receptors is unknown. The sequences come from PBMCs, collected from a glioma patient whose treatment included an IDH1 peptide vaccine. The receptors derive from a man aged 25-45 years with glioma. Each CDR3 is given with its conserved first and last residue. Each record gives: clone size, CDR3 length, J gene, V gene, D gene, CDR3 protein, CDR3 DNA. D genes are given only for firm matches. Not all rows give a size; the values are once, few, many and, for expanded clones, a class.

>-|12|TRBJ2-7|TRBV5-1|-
CASSLDFQKQYF
TGCGCCAGCAGCTTGGATTTCCAGAAGCAGTACTTC
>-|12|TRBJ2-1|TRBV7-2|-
CASSLDGWEQFF
TGTGCCAGCAGCTTAGACGGGTGGGAGCAGTTCTTC
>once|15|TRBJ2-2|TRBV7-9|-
CASSFERANTGELFF
TGTGCCAGCAGCTTTGAGAGAGCGAACACCGGGGAGCTGTTTTTT
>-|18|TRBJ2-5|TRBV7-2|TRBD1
CASSAFAGRDRAGETQYF
TGTGCCAGCAGCGCCTTCGCCGGGCGGGACAGGGCCGGGGAGACCCAGTACTTC
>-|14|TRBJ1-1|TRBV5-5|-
CASSWGRGNTEAFF
TGTGCCAGCAGCTGGGGCAGGGGCAACACTGAAGCTTTCTTT
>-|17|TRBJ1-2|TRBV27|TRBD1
CASSPLVPGQRNYGYTF
TGTGCCAGCAGCCCCTTAGTCCCGGGACAGCGGAACTATGGCTACACCTTC
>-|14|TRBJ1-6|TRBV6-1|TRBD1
CASAGTGRNSPLHF
TGTGCCTCCGCCGGGACAGGGCGCAATTCACCCCTCCACTTT
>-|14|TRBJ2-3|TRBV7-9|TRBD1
CASIKQGPTDTQYF
TGTGCCAGCATAAAACAGGGGCCCACAGATACGCAGTATTTT
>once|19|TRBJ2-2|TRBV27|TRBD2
CASSFLGLAGARGTGELFF
TGTGCCAGCAGTTTTTTAGGACTAGCGGGGGCCCGAGGGACCGGGGAGCTGTTTTTT
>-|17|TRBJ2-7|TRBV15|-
CATSREWTTYSSYEQYF
TGTGCCACCAGCAGAGAGTGGACTACCTATAGCTCCTACGAGCAGTACTTC
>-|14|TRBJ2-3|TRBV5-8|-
CASRSLTITDTQYF
TGTGCCAGCCGCTCCCTGACTATCACAGATACGCAGTATTTT
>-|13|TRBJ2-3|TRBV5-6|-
CASSLDSTDTQYF
TGTGCCAGCAGCTTGGACAGTACAGATACGCAGTATTTT
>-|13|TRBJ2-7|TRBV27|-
CASSPDSTYEQYF
TGTGCCAGCAGTCCGGACAGCACCTACGAGCAGTACTTC
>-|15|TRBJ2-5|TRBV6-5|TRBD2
CASSYTSGGQETQYF
TGTGCCAGCAGTTACACTAGCGGGGGGCAAGAGACCCAGTACTTC
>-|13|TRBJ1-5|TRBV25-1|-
CASRGQGDQPQHF
TGTGCCAGCAGAGGACAAGGGGATCAGCCCCAGCATTTT
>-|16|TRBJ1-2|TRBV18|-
CASSPLDLPGLYGYTF
TGTGCCAGCTCACCATTGGACCTCCCAGGGCTCTATGGCTACACCTTC
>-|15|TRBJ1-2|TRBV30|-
CAFLPYRTDRSGYTF
TGTGCCTTCCTACCTTATCGGACAGACAGGTCAGGCTACACCTTC
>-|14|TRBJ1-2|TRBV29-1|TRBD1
CSVDRQGPNYGYTF
TGCAGCGTCGACAGACAGGGGCCTAACTATGGCTACACCTTC
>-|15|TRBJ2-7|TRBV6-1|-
CASSYRVRSRDEQYF
TGTGCCAGCAGCTACAGGGTGCGGAGTAGGGACGAGCAGTACTTC
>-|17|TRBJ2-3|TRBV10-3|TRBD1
CAISGGTGVTSTDTQYF
TGTGCCATCAGTGGCGGGACAGGAGTAACTAGCACAGATACGCAGTATTTT
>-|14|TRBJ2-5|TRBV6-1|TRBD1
CASREDRGTETQYF
TGTGCCAGCAGAGAAGACAGGGGGACAGAGACCCAGTACTTC
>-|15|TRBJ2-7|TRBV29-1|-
CSVEEQGRSSYEQYF
TGCAGCGTTGAAGAGCAGGGGAGAAGCTCCTACGAGCAGTACTTC
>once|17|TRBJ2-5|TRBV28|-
CASSTPPEGSSRETQYF
TGTGCCAGCAGTACCCCTCCTGAGGGGTCGTCTCGGGAGACCCAGTACTTC
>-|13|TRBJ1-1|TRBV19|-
CASSLHWNTEAFF
TGTGCCAGTAGTCTCCATTGGAACACTGAAGCTTTCTTT
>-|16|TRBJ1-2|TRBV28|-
CASSLTGTSTNYGYTF
TGTGCCAGCAGTTTAACAGGGACCTCCACTAACTATGGCTACACCTTC
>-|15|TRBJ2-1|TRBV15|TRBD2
CATSVKGAGGNEQFF
TGTGCCACCAGCGTCAAAGGGGCGGGGGGTAATGAGCAGTTCTTC
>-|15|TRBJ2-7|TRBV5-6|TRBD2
CASTRSGGRQGEQYF
TGTGCCAGCACTAGATCGGGGGGGCGGCAGGGCGAGCAGTACTTC
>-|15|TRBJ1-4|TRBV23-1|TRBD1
CASSQPPGQTEKLFF
TGCGCCAGCAGTCAGCCACCGGGACAGACAGAAAAACTGTTTTTT
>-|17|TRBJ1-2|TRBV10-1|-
CASSESPTGTSQYGYTF
TGCGCCAGCAGTGAGTCGCCTACCGGGACATCGCAGTATGGCTACACCTTC
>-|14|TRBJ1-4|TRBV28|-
CASSLDKGYKKLFF
TGTGCCAGCAGTCTCGACAAGGGGTATAAAAAACTGTTTTTT
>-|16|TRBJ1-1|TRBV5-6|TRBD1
CASSLAPTGGRVEAFF
TGTGCCAGCAGCTTGGCTCCGACAGGGGGCCGAGTTGAAGCTTTCTTT
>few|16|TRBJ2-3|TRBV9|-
CASSVSPIQKTDTQYF
TGTGCCAGCAGCGTATCACCCATACAGAAGACAGATACGCAGTATTTT
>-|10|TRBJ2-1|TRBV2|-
CASSGGEQFF
TGTGCCAGCAGTGGAGGGGAGCAGTTCTTC
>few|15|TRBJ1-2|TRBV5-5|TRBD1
CASSSGGQVNYGYTF
TGTGCCAGCAGCTCCGGGGGACAGGTTAACTATGGCTACACCTTC
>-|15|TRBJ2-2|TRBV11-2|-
CASSLAWRLVGELFF
TGTGCCAGCAGCTTAGCCTGGCGGCTAGTTGGGGAGCTGTTTTTT
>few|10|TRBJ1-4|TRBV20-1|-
CSARNEKLFF
TGCAGTGCTAGAAATGAAAAACTGTTTTTT
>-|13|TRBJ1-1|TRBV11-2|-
CASSPTLNTEAFF
TGTGCCAGCAGCCCTACCCTGAACACTGAAGCTTTCTTT
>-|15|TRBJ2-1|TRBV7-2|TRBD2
CASSSSGGPYNEQFF
TGTGCCAGCAGCTCGAGCGGGGGGCCCTACAATGAGCAGTTCTTC
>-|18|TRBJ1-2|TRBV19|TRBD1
CASSPTRDRGDRKDGYTF
TGTGCCAGTAGTCCAACCCGGGACAGGGGAGATCGGAAGGATGGCTACACCTTC
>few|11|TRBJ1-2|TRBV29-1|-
CSVTRGGGYTF
TGCAGCGTAACAAGGGGAGGAGGCTACACCTTC
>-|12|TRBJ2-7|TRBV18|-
CASSRNRYEQYF
TGTGCCAGCTCACGAAACAGGTACGAGCAGTACTTC
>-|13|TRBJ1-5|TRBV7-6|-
CASSLGGLQPQHF
TGTGCCAGCAGCTTAGGGGGGCTTCAGCCCCAGCATTTT
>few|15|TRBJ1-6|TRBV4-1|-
CASSQGQGFNSPLHF
TGCGCCAGCAGCCAAGGGCAGGGGTTCAATTCACCCCTCCACTTT
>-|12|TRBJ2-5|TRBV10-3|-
CAISEVGETQYF
TGTGCCATCAGTGAGGTGGGTGAGACCCAGTACTTC
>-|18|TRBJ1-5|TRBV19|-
CASSIVPVDRYSNQPQHF
TGTGCCAGTAGTATAGTCCCTGTGGACCGCTATAGCAATCAGCCCCAGCATTTT
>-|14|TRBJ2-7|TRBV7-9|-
CASSLIGSGYEQYF
TGTGCCAGCAGCTTGATAGGGAGTGGGTACGAGCAGTACTTC
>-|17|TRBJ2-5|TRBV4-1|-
CASSQGPGGQPLETQYF
TGCGCCAGCAGCCAAGGCCCGGGGGGACAGCCCCTGGAGACCCAGTACTTC
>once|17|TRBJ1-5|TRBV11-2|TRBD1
CASSQAPSGGWHQPQHF
TGTGCCAGCAGTCAAGCCCCTTCAGGGGGCTGGCATCAGCCCCAGCATTTT
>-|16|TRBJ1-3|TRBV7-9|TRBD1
CASSPRTGGKGNTIYF
TGTGCCAGCAGCCCTCGGACAGGGGGCAAGGGAAACACCATATATTTT
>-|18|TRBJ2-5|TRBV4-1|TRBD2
CASSQDGSSGGYQETQYF
TGCGCCAGCAGCCAAGATGGTTCTAGCGGGGGGTACCAAGAGACCCAGTACTTC